The 28 T cell receptor beta chains below were found in one sample sequenced in a study of Ad26.COV2.S vaccination and SARS-CoV-2 variants. Described treatment: around 19 received Ad26.COV2.S at low or high dose, single or two shots; about 5 received placebo; per-sample allocation not given. The samples were gathered on day 63 after the first injection of vaccine or placebo. Repertoires were generated with immunoSEQ multiplex PCR, while TCRdb's copy carries only in-frame clones and drops some. The sample includes about 680,000 clones, more than 70% of them seen just once. The sequencing here drew on peripheral blood, taken in a trial of Ad26.COV2.S vaccine versus placebo. These receptors all stem from a person between 18 and 65 years old who received the Ad26.COV2.S COVID-19 vaccine or a placebo.

This chain uses TRBV12-3 or TRBV12-4 with TRBJ1-6; TRBD1 might be the D (6 bases). Trimming cost V 10 bases and J 7 bases, with 14 bases left between them. The CDR3 covers 13 residues. DNA of the CDR3: TGTGCCACCGCACAGGGACCCAATTCACCCCTCCACTTT. Amino acids: CATAQGPNSPLHF.

The chain links TRBV7-8 to TRBJ2-5; 9 positions agree with TRBD1. Looked up from germline, CDR1 is SGHVS and CDR2 is FQNEAQ. The trim removed 2 bases at V and 5 bases at J, leaving 6 bases unmatched. This CDR3 contains 15 residues. The CDR3: CASSLQQGARETQYF. DNA for the CDR3: TGTGCCAGCAGCTTACAACAGGGGGCAAGGGAGACCCAGTACTTC.

There are a few counts of this clone. This chain joins TRBV7-2 and TRBJ1-1; D might be TRBD1 (5 bases). Germline CDR1 reads SGHTA; CDR2 reads FQGNSA. The CDR3 extends over 13 amino acids. With 4 bases removed from V and 7 bases from J, the gap between germline ends came to 13 bases. CDR3 residues: CASSYIRESEAFF. The CDR3 DNA follows: TGTGCCAGCAGCTACATCAGGGAAAGTGAAGCTTTCTTT.

This clone was found once. The CDR3 loop is CASSLQGEVGYTF. The CDR3 DNA is TGTGCCAGCAGCCTCCAGGGGGAAGTAGGCTACACCTTC. The chain links TRBV3-1 (or the pseudogene TRBV3-2) to TRBJ1-2; 7 nucleotides line up with TRBD1. Germline V gene lookup returns CDR1 LGHDT and CDR2 YNNKEL (reference sequence). The junction had 7 bases not matched to a gene; V was cut back by 4 bases and J by 8 bases. The CDR3 is 13 amino acids.

In regard to this clone: The same CDR3 also results from other DNA sequences found in this sample. The chain has TRBV12-5 and TRBJ2-2; a weak D match, TRBD2 (5 bases). The CDR3 is made up of 14 amino acids. Germline assignment: CDR1 LGHNT and CDR2 FRNRAP. Deletions cut 0 bases from V and 6 bases from J, with 8 bases between. The CDR3 DNA is TGTGCTAGTGGTTTGGTACTAGGTTCCGGGGAGCTGTTTTTT. Translating it yields CASGLVLGSGELFF. The entire variable domain, with the rest obtained from reference TRBV12-5 and TRBJ2-2, is as follows: DARVTQTPRHKVTEMGQEVTMRCQPILGHNTVFWYRQTMMQGLELLAYFRNRAPLDDSGMPKDRFSAEMPDATLATLKIQPSEPRDSAVYFCASGLVLGSGELFFGEGSRLTVL.

In regard to this clone: Other DNA sequences in the same sample also yield this CDR3. This rearrangement joins TRBV2 to TRBJ2-5; a weak D match, TRBD1 (6 bases). Trimming pared 6 bases from V and 5 bases from J, leaving 10 bases between. The CDR3 is made up of 12 amino acids. Germline values: CDR1 SNHLY, CDR2 FYNNEI. Here the CDR3 DNA reads TGTGCCAGCAGCAGGGGCGGGGAGACCCAGTACTTC. Residues: CASSRGGETQYF.

The genes are TRBV19 and TRBJ2-1; a weak D match, TRBD1 (6 bases). The length of the CDR3 is 13 residues. Deletions cut 8 bases from V and 4 bases from J, with 12 bases between. Per germline, CDR1 LNHDA and CDR2 SQIVND (reference sequence). CDR3 DNA sequence: TGTGCCAGTTCATGGGGGCCTTACAATGAGCAGTTCTTC. Its protein is CASSWGPYNEQFF.

The gene calls are TRBV7-9 and TRBJ2-7, with TRBD2 as a possible D gene (5 bases). CDR3 length equals 13 residues. Germline CDR1 SEHNR, CDR2 FQNEAQ (reference sequence). V was shortened by 3 bases and J by 3 bases, with 9 bases between the two germline ends. CDR3 in amino acids: CASSLDFIYEQYF. The CDR3 bases are TGTGCCAGCAGCTTGGACTTCATCTACGAGCAGTACTTC.

V usage is TRBV25-1 and J usage is TRBJ2-3, with TRBD1 identical over 7 bases. Germline trimming cut 1 base from V and 0 bases from J; bases unmatched to any gene: 7. CDR1 and CDR2 from the germline V gene are MGHDK and SYGVNS. The CDR3 extends over 17 amino acids. The DNA for the CDR3 is TGTGCCAGCAGTGAATTTTACAGGGGTGGCAGCACAGATACGCAGTATTTT. Encoded protein: CASSEFYRGGSTDTQYF. The full variable domain, its missing parts supplied by reference TRBV25-1 and TRBJ2-3, is EADIYQTPRYLVIGTGKKITLECSQTMGHDKMYWYQQDPGMELHLIHYSYGVNSTEKGDLSSESTVSRIRTEHFPLTLESARPSHTSQYLCASSEFYRGGSTDTQYFGPGTRLTVL.

The genes are TRBV24-1 and TRBJ2-7; D is possibly TRBD1 or TRBD2 (5 bases each). The CDR3 length is 14 residues. V was trimmed by 5 bases and J by 6 bases, leaving 16 bases between them. Germline CDR1 is KGHDR and CDR2 is SFDVKD. The CDR3 spells CATSGGVVAGEQYF. CDR3 DNA: TGTGCCACCAGTGGAGGGGTGGTCGCGGGCGAGCAGTACTTC.

This chain links TRBV5-1 with TRBJ1-3; the match to TRBD1 covers 8 bases. The CDR3 loop spans 15 amino acids. V lost 2 bases and J lost 11; bases outside the gene matches: 12. The germline CDR1 and CDR2 sequences are SGHRS and YFSETQ. For the CDR3, the DNA is TGCGCCAGCAGCTTTCGACAGGGGCAAGAGGGCGCCATATATTTT. It is translated as CASSFRQGQEGAIYF.

A few counts support this clone. The V gene is TRBV5-6, the J gene TRBJ2-7, with D possibly TRBD2 on 7 matching bases. This CDR3 is 15 amino acids long. Between the trimmed V and J ends, which lost 4 bases and 8 bases, there was a span of 22 bases. From germline, CDR1 is SGHDT and CDR2 YYEEEE. The CDR3 reads CASSEPGGQGEKQYF. The CDR3 nucleotides read TGTGCCAGCAGCGAACCCGGGGGGCAGGGAGAGAAGCAGTACTTC.

The V and J genes are TRBV24-1 and TRBJ2-1; 13 positions agree with TRBD2. Germline V gene data show CDR1 as KGHDR and CDR2 as SFDVKD. The CDR3 totals 15 residues. V was pared by 5 bases and J by 8 bases, with 5 bases of the junction left unmatched. CDR3 nucleotide sequence: TGTGCCACCAGTGGGACTAGCGGGGGCCTGCATGAGCAGTTCTTC. Its protein product is CATSGTSGGLHEQFF.

The chain joins TRBV3-1 (or the pseudogene TRBV3-2) to TRBJ1-5; 8 positions agree with TRBD1. CDR1 and CDR2 from the germline V gene are LGHDT and YNNKEL (reference sequence). This CDR3 comprises 16 residues. Losses at the gene ends were 1 base for V and 7 bases for J; bases not matched to a gene: 9. DNA for the CDR3: TGTGCCAGCAGCCAAGGGGGGGCAGGGGGCTTGCAGCCCCAGCATTTT. It yields the protein CASSQGGAGGLQPQHF.

As DNA, the CDR3 is TGCGCCAGCAGTGAGTTAGCACAGGCCTACGAGCAGTACTTC. Translation: CASSELAQAYEQYF. The chain joins TRBV10-2 to TRBJ2-7; D is perhaps TRBD1 (5 bases). The germline CDR1 and CDR2 sequences are WSHSY and SAAADI. This CDR3 spans 14 amino acids. Trimming removed 1 base at V and 2 bases at J, with 9 bases between.

This clone was recorded only once. The chain is built from TRBV27 and TRBJ1-1, with TRBD1 matching over 7 bases. V was pared by 3 bases and J by 1 base, with 5 bases of the junction left unmatched. The CDR3 is 15 amino acids. Germline V gene sequence: CDR1 MNHEY, CDR2 SMNVEV (reference sequence). The CDR3 DNA reads TGTGCCAGCAGTTTCTCCCGACAGGGGAACACTGAAGCTTTCTTT. This sequence encodes CASSFSRQGNTEAFF.

The chain carries TRBV4-3 and TRBJ2-7; D is unclear. From germline, CDR1 is LGHNA and CDR2 YSLEER. This CDR3 has 14 residues. Deletions cut 0 bases from V and 3 bases from J, with 9 bases between. CDR3 in amino acids: CASSQDSGSYEQYF. CDR3 nucleotides: TGCGCCAGCAGCCAAGATTCCGGAAGCTACGAGCAGTACTTC.

The V and J genes are TRBV7-2 and TRBJ2-7, with 13 nucleotides matching TRBD2. The CDR3 has 15 residues. Looked up from germline, CDR1 is SGHTA and CDR2 is FQGNSA. DNA for the CDR3: TGTGCGACACGGGCCCAGGGACTAGCGGGATCCGAGCAGTACTTC. Amino acid sequence: CATRAQGLAGSEQYF.

The chain uses TRBV13 and TRBJ2-7; possible D gene TRBD1, 6 bases. Trimming took off 1 base at V and 6 bases at J, with 7 bases between the two ends. Germline V gene sequence: CDR1 PRHDT, CDR2 FYEKMQ (reference sequence). The CDR3 spans 12 residues. The DNA for the CDR3 is TGTGCCAGCAGCTTAGCCAGGGGCGAGCAGTACTTC. Encoded protein: CASSLARGEQYF.

This clone has a handful of counts. The V call is TRBV6-1, the J call TRBJ1-1; 7 bases align to TRBD1. The germline V gene encodes CDR1 MNHNS and CDR2 SASEGT. J lost 1 base, V lost 2 bases, and 7 bases had no gene match. This CDR3 is 16 amino acids long. Here the CDR3 reads CASSESWGQWNTEAFF. CDR3 DNA: TGTGCCAGCAGTGAAAGTTGGGGACAGTGGAACACTGAAGCTTTCTTT.

The genes are TRBV30 and TRBJ1-2, with unresolved D. Looked up from germline, CDR1 is GTSNPN and CDR2 is SVGIG (reference sequence). V was cut by 3 bases and J by 5 bases, with 10 bases left in between. The CDR3 length is 12 residues. The CDR3 is CAWSIRGYGYTF. The CDR3 DNA sequence: TGTGCCTGGAGCATCCGGGGTTATGGCTACACCTTC. Full variable domain (remainder filled in from reference TRBV30 and TRBJ1-2): SQTIHQWPATLVQPVGSPLSLECTVEGTSNPNLYWYRQAAGRGLQLLFYSVGIGQISSEVPQNLSASRPQDRQFILSSKKLLLSDSGFYLCAWSIRGYGYTFGSGTRLTVV.

The chain is built from TRBV7-8 and TRBJ2-7, with TRBD1 identical over 7 bases. V shed 2 bases, J shed 1 base, and the junction held 2 bases outside the gene matches. From germline, CDR1 is SGHVS and CDR2 FQNEAQ. This CDR3 spans 14 amino acids. The CDR3 is CASSLQGVSYEQYF. Here the CDR3 DNA reads TGTGCCAGCAGCTTACAGGGGGTGTCCTACGAGCAGTACTTC.

The chain carries TRBV6-6 and TRBJ2-1; 9 nucleotides line up with TRBD2. Per the germline V gene, CDR1 is MNHNY and CDR2 is SVGAGI (reference sequence). The V and J ends lost 7 bases and 7 bases, in that order; junction bases with no gene match: 14. The CDR3 consists of 16 residues. CDR3 sequence (DNA): TGTGCCAGCACCAACCGACTAGCGGCGCAATTGAATGAGCAGTTCTTC. This translates into CASTNRLAAQLNEQFF.

The chain employs TRBV30 and TRBJ2-3; 11 bases match TRBD2. The germline V gene encodes CDR1 GTSNPN and CDR2 SVGIG (reference sequence). CDR3 size: 16 residues. J lost 2 bases, V lost 2 bases, and 6 bases had no gene match. CDR3 amino acids: CAWSPGLAEFTDTQYF. DNA of the CDR3: TGTGCCTGGAGTCCGGGACTAGCGGAGTTCACAGATACGCAGTATTTT.

This rearrangement joins TRBV5-1 to TRBJ1-4, with TRBD1 matching 9 bases. CDR1 is SGHRS and CDR2 is YFSETQ in the germline V gene. V shed 4 bases, J shed 7 bases, and the junction held 8 bases outside the gene matches. The CDR3 is 15 amino acids. The CDR3 coding sequence is TGCGCCAGCAGCAGGGACAGGGCCGGGGGTGAAAAACTGTTTTTT. Its protein product is CASSRDRAGGEKLFF.

The chain recombines TRBV24-1 with TRBJ2-1; D uncertain. The CDR3 sequence is 12 residues long. Trimming cost V 1 base and J 9 bases, with 6 bases left between them. Germline CDR1 reads KGHDR; CDR2 reads SFDVKD. As DNA, the CDR3 is TGTGCCACCAGTGATTTTTCGACTGAGCAGTTCTTC. Protein product: CATSDFSTEQFF.

J is TRBJ1-6 and V is TRBV15; the D is unclear. The CDR3 is made up of 13 amino acids. V was shortened by 0 bases and J by 9 bases, with 6 bases between the two germline ends. Germline CDR1 LNHNV, CDR2 YYDKDF (reference sequence). DNA of the CDR3: TGTGCCACCAGCAGAGAGTTCGGTTCACCCCTCCACTTT. Its translation: CATSREFGSPLHF.

The V call is TRBV9, the J call TRBJ2-2; tentatively, D is TRBD1 (5 bases). Trimming removed 7 bases from V and 1 base from J, with 14 bases in between. This CDR3 contains 15 residues. Germline V gene lookup returns CDR1 SGDLS and CDR2 YYNGEE. DNA of the CDR3: TGTGCCAGCGCCCAGGGTGCTAGGAACACCGGGGAGCTGTTTTTT. Translation: CASAQGARNTGELFF.